One sample yielded the 13 T cell receptor beta chains listed below, sequenced in a study of blood T cell repertoires in COVID-19. Method: immunoSEQ multiplex PCR; TCRdb's copy keeps in-frame clones and lacks some. Of fewer than 300,000 clones listed, approximately 88% are singletons. The sample was peripheral blood. These receptors originate from a man between 18 and 35 years old with active or convalescent COVID-19.

This chain connects TRBV11-1 to TRBJ2-1, with TRBD2 as a possible D gene (6 bases). The germline CDR1 and CDR2 sequences are SGHAT and FQDESV (reference sequence). Trimming took 5 bases from V and 4 from J, leaving 6 bases between them. There are 12 residues in the CDR3. CDR3 coding DNA: TGTGCCAGCAGCGCGGGGTACAATGAGCAGTTCTTC. Translating it yields CASSAGYNEQFF.

CDR3 coding DNA: TGCGCCAGCAGCGACCGGGACAGGGCTGGGGAGCAGTTCTTC. Residues: CASSDRDRAGEQFF. The V gene is TRBV5-1, the J gene TRBJ2-1; 9 bases line up with TRBD1. Germline assignment: CDR1 SGHRS and CDR2 YFSETQ. CDR3 size: 14 residues. V dropped 4 bases and J dropped 10; count of bases not matched to a gene: 9.

The gene calls are TRBV3-1 (or the pseudogene TRBV3-2) and TRBJ1-1; TRBD1 matches at 9 bases. V shed 0 bases, J shed 3 bases, and the junction held 2 bases outside the gene matches. The CDR3 is 15 residues long. Germline V gene lookup returns CDR1 LGHDT and CDR2 YNNKEL (reference sequence). CDR3 sequence (DNA): TGTGCCAGCAGCCAAGAACAGGGGGCCTACACTGAAGCTTTCTTT. Translating gives CASSQEQGAYTEAFF.

The V and J genes are TRBV3-1 (or the pseudogene TRBV3-2) and TRBJ2-1, with 9 positions matching TRBD2. V gave up 0 bases and J gave up 4 bases; unmatched junction bases: 13. Germline V gene lookup returns CDR1 LGHDT and CDR2 YNNKEL (reference sequence). This CDR3 contains 19 residues. For the CDR3, the DNA is TGTGCCAGCAGCCAAGATTGGAGTCCCGGCGGGGGGGCTTACAATGAGCAGTTCTTC. Residues: CASSQDWSPGGGAYNEQFF.

This clone was recorded many times. The chain has TRBV6-5 and TRBJ1-2; D not certain. V lost 0 bases and J 4 bases, leaving 9 bases between the germline ends. The germline CDR1 and CDR2 sequences are MNHEY and SVGAGI. The CDR3 consists of 14 residues. CDR3 sequence (DNA): TGTGCCAGCAGTTACTCACATTCAACCTATGGCTACACCTTC. It yields the protein CASSYSHSTYGYTF.

The rearrangement joins TRBV6-5 to TRBJ2-3; D gene unclear. The ends were cut back, 4 bases at V and 2 bases at J, with 13 bases in the middle. Germline loops: CDR1 MNHEY, CDR2 SVGAGI. The CDR3 length is 15 residues. The CDR3 nucleotides read TGTGCCAGCAGTTTGACAAGGCCTACCACAGATACGCAGTATTTT. It codes for CASSLTRPTTDTQYF.

The chain carries TRBV11-3 and TRBJ2-5; a possible D gene is TRBD1 (5 bases). Trimming cost V 2 bases and J 5 bases, with 9 bases left between them. The CDR3 is made up of 13 amino acids. The germline V gene encodes CDR1 SGHNT and CDR2 YENEEA. CDR3 in amino acids: CASSLRGRETQYF. Written as DNA, the CDR3 is TGTGCCAGCAGCTTAAGGGGCCGGGAGACCCAGTACTTC.

The chain couples TRBV6-5 to TRBJ2-7; TRBD2 matches at 12 bases. V shed 7 bases and J 1 base; nucleotides not matched to a gene: 5. Germline CDR1 is MNHEY and CDR2 is SVGAGI. There are 15 residues in the CDR3. The CDR3 is CASKPGLAGSYEQYF. The DNA of the CDR3 is TGTGCCAGCAAACCCGGACTAGCGGGGTCCTACGAGCAGTACTTC.

This chain links TRBV29-1 with TRBJ1-1, with a possible D match to TRBD1 (5 bases). Germline CDR1 SQVTM, CDR2 ANQGSEA. The CDR3 is 11 amino acids. The CDR3 loop reads CITTVNTEAFF. CDR3 nucleotides: TGCATCACGACAGTTAACACTGAAGCTTTCTTT. Variable domain in full (rest from reference TRBV29-1 and TRBJ1-1): SAVISQKPSRDICQRGTSLTIQCQVDSQVTMMFWYRQQPGQSLTLIATANQGSEATYESGFVIDKFPISRPNLTFSTLTVSNMSPEDSSIYLCITTVNTEAFFGQGTRLTVV.

The gene calls are TRBV29-1 and TRBJ1-1, with 8 nucleotides matching TRBD1. Germline V gene lookup returns CDR1 SQVTM and CDR2 ANQGSEA. The junction had 14 bases not matched to a gene; V was cut back by 4 bases and J by 4 bases. The CDR3 contains 16 residues. CDR3 region: CSVATSGQGGGTEAFF. In nucleotides, the CDR3 is TGCAGCGTTGCAACGTCAGGACAGGGAGGCGGCACTGAAGCTTTCTTT.

V usage is TRBV10-3 and J usage is TRBJ2-3, with 9 bases aligning to TRBD2. Germline V gene lookup returns CDR1 ENHRY and CDR2 SYGVKD. The CDR3 is 15 residues long. The V gene end was trimmed by 8 bases and the J gene end by 5 bases; junction bases not matched to a gene: 11. CDR3 nucleotide sequence: TGTGCCATCCGCCTTTATAGCGGGGGAGTAGATACGCAGTATTTT. It is translated as CAIRLYSGGVDTQYF.

The rearrangement uses TRBV7-2 and TRBJ2-1, with a weak D call TRBD1 (8 bases). From germline, CDR1 is SGHTA and CDR2 FQGNSA. This CDR3 has 16 residues. V lost 5 bases and J 4 bases, leaving 18 bases between the germline ends. CDR3 in DNA: TGTGCCAGCAGCACGAACAGGGGGGGGTCTTACAATGAGCAGTTCTTC. Translation: CASSTNRGGSYNEQFF.

J is TRBJ2-7 and V is TRBV27, with a weak D call TRBD2 (5 bases). CDR3 size: 11 residues. Per the germline V gene, CDR1 is MNHEY and CDR2 is SMNVEV (reference sequence). Trimming removed 8 bases at V and 3 bases at J, with 8 bases between. For the CDR3, the DNA is TGTGCCAGCGGGGAGCTCTACGAGCAGTACTTC. Protein sequence: CASGELYEQYF.